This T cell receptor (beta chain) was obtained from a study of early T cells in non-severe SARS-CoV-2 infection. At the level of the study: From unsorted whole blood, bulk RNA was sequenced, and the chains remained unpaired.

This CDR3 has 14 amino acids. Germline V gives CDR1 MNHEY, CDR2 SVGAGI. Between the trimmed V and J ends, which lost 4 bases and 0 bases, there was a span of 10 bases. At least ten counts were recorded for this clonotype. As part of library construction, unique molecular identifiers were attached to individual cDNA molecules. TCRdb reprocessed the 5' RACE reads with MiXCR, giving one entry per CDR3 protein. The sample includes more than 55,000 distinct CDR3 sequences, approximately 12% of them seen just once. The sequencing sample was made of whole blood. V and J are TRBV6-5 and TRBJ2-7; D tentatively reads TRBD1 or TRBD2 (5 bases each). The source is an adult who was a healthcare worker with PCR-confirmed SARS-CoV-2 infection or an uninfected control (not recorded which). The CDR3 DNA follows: TGTGCCAGCAGTTCGGGGCAGCTCTCCTACGAGCAGTACTTC. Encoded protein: CASSSGQLSYEQYF.